A single sample gave rise to the 27 T cell receptor beta chains below, sequenced in a study of OX40 agonist ivuxolimab in advanced cancers. Repertoires were generated with immunoSEQ multiplex PCR, while TCRdb's copy carries only in-frame clones and drops some. The table lists roughly 86,000 clones, 85% to 90% of them singletons. Source: CD4+ or CD8+ T cells sorted from blood, taken in a trial of the OX40 agonist ivuxolimab. These receptors were collected from an adult with an advanced solid tumor such as melanoma, head and neck, liver or kidney cancer.

The chain links TRBV7-6 to TRBJ2-5, with 8 bases identical to TRBD2. Looked up from germline, CDR1 is SGHVS and CDR2 is FNYEAQ. V lost 0 bases and J lost 8; bases outside the gene matches: 8. The CDR3 is 15 residues long. As DNA, the CDR3 is TGTGCCAGCAGCTTAGCGCGTGGCGGGAGGTCAACCCAGTACTTC. Residues: CASSLARGGRSTQYF.

The V and J genes are TRBV6-6 and TRBJ1-1; D not resolved. V was trimmed by 7 bases and J by 7 bases, leaving 13 bases between them. The CDR3 extends over 12 amino acids. Germline lookup yields CDR1 MNHNY and CDR2 SVGAGI (reference sequence). DNA of the CDR3: TGTGCCAGCATCAAACCGGGTGTTGAAGCTTTCTTT. The encoded protein is CASIKPGVEAFF.

The rearrangement joins TRBV28 to TRBJ1-2, with 8 bases aligning to TRBD1. Germline trimming cut 7 bases from V and 3 bases from J; bases unmatched to any gene: 10. The CDR3 extends over 15 amino acids. CDR1 is MDHEN and CDR2 is SYDVKM in the germline V gene. The CDR3 coding sequence is TGTGCCAGCAAGAACGACAGGGGAGTATACTATGGCTACACCTTC. As protein: CASKNDRGVYYGYTF.

This chain uses TRBV28 with TRBJ1-2; a possible D gene is TRBD1 (5 bases). Trimming shortened V by 6 bases and J by 4 bases, and 9 bases separated the two germline ends. The CDR3 has 12 amino acids. Germline V gene sequence: CDR1 MDHEN, CDR2 SYDVKM. Written as DNA, the CDR3 is TGTGCCAGCAGCCCTCAGGGCTATGGCTACACCTTC. Amino acid sequence: CASSPQGYGYTF.

The V and J genes are TRBV7-3 and TRBJ2-1, with 15 nucleotides matching TRBD2. V lost 2 bases to trimming and J lost 7 bases; unmatched junction nucleotides: 0. The germline V gene encodes CDR1 SGHTA and CDR2 FQGTGA. The CDR3 totals 15 residues. CDR3 residues: CASSLGTSGRNEQFF. The CDR3 nucleotides are TGTGCCAGCAGCTTAGGGACTAGCGGGAGGAATGAGCAGTTCTTC. The variable domain in full, with the rest retrieved from reference TRBV7-3 and TRBJ2-1, is GAGVSQTPSNKVTEKGKYVELRCDPISGHTALYWYRQSLGQGPEFLIYFQGTGAADDSGLPNDRFFAVRPEGSVSTLKIQRTERGDSAVYLCASSLGTSGRNEQFFGPGTRLTVL.

The rearrangement uses TRBV25-1 and TRBJ2-3; 9 bases align to TRBD1. With V trimmed by 4 bases and J by 4 bases, 3 bases remained unmatched. CDR1 and CDR2 (germline): MGHDK, SYGVNS. The CDR3 covers 14 residues. This CDR3 is CASSGTGDADTQYF. The CDR3 region has the DNA TGTGCCAGCAGTGGGACAGGGGACGCAGATACGCAGTATTTT.

The genes are TRBV4-1 and TRBJ2-1, with D perhaps being TRBD1 or TRBD2 (5 bases each). The germline V gene has CDR1 MGHRA and CDR2 YSYEKL. The germline V and J ends were trimmed by 7 bases and 2 bases, with 15 bases remaining between them. CDR3 length: 15 residues. In DNA, the CDR3 is TGCGCCAGCAAACCGGCCGGGGCGCCCTACAATGAGCAGTTCTTC. It specifies CASKPAGAPYNEQFF.

The CDR3 spells CASSPGTDYNEQFF. The CDR3 nucleotides read TGCGCCAGCAGCCCTGGGACGGACTACAATGAGCAGTTCTTC. The chain employs TRBV5-1 and TRBJ2-1; D may correspond to TRBD1 or TRBD2 (5 bases each). This CDR3 is 14 amino acids long. With 4 bases removed from V and 3 bases from J, the gap between germline ends came to 11 bases. Germline V CDR1 and CDR2: SGHRS, YFSETQ.

J is TRBJ2-1 and V is TRBV7-3; no firm D call. The CDR3 length is 14 residues. V shed 5 bases and J shed 5 bases, with 13 bases lying between them. Germline lookup yields CDR1 SGHTA and CDR2 FQGTGA. CDR3: CASSLKGNDNEQFF. CDR3 sequence (DNA): TGTGCCAGCAGCCTAAAAGGAAACGACAATGAGCAGTTCTTC.

This rearrangement joins TRBV27 to TRBJ1-4; TRBD1 is a possible D gene (5 bases). Trimming took off 3 bases at V and 0 bases at J, with 8 bases between the two ends. Germline CDR1 is MNHEY and CDR2 is SMNVEV (reference sequence). The CDR3 contains 15 residues. The CDR3 reads CASSFSGATNEKLFF. In DNA form, the CDR3 reads TGTGCCAGCAGTTTTTCGGGGGCAACTAATGAAAAACTGTTTTTT. Supplemented by reference TRBV27 and TRBJ1-4, the full variable domain reads EAQVTQNPRYLITVTGKKLTVTCSQNMNHEYMSWYRQDPGLGLRQIYYSMNVEVTDKGDVPEGYKVSRKEKRNFPLILESPSPNQTSLYFCASSFSGATNEKLFFGSGTQLSVL.

The rearrangement links TRBV15 to TRBJ2-7; possibly TRBD1 for D (6 bases). CDR1 is LNHNV and CDR2 is YYDKDF in the germline V gene (reference sequence). This CDR3 has 14 residues. Deletions cut 5 bases from V and 1 base from J, with 12 bases between. The DNA of the CDR3 is TGTGCCACCAGCCGTGGACAGCAGTCCTACGAGCAGTACTTC. Its protein is CATSRGQQSYEQYF.

The V and J genes are TRBV28 and TRBJ2-2; 8 bases map to TRBD1. Germline V lookup: CDR1 MDHEN, CDR2 SYDVKM. The junction had 4 bases not matched to a gene; V was cut back by 6 bases and J by 1 base. This CDR3 has 15 amino acids. The CDR3 nucleotides read TGTGCCAGCAGCTATGGGACAGGGAACACCGGGGAGCTGTTTTTT. As protein: CASSYGTGNTGELFF.

The CDR3 loop reads CASSATGAYEQYF. The CDR3 bases are TGCGCCAGCAGCGCGACAGGGGCCTACGAGCAGTACTTC. The rearrangement joins TRBV5-1 to TRBJ2-7; 8 bases fit TRBD1. Germline values: CDR1 SGHRS, CDR2 YFSETQ. The CDR3 contains 13 residues. The junction had 2 bases not matched to a gene; V was cut back by 4 bases and J by 2 bases.

The chain uses TRBV27 and TRBJ2-7; tentative D call: TRBD1 (6 bases). V shed 1 base and J shed 3 bases, with 10 bases lying between them. Germline-derived CDR1 and CDR2 are MNHEY and SMNVEV (reference sequence). This CDR3 has 14 residues. The chain's CDR3 is CASSLYKTGYEQYF. CDR3 coding DNA: TGTGCCAGCAGTTTATATAAGACAGGCTACGAGCAGTACTTC.

The V gene is TRBV4-1, the J gene TRBJ1-5; 9 nucleotides agree with TRBD1. Germline assignment: CDR1 MGHRA and CDR2 YSYEKL. This CDR3 has 15 residues. The ends lost 2 bases at V and 3 bases at J; junction bases unmatched: 2. The CDR3 nucleotides are TGCGCCAGCAGCCAATGGACAGGGGTCAATCAGCCCCAGCATTTT. Translation gives CASSQWTGVNQPQHF.

The chain employs TRBV7-9 and TRBJ2-3, with 11 bases fitting TRBD1. The V and J ends lost 6 bases and 4 bases, in that order; junction bases with no gene match: 6. CDR1 and CDR2 (germline): SEHNR, FQNEAQ (reference sequence). This CDR3 spans 15 amino acids. CDR3 sequence reads: CASSSGQGASDTQYF. In DNA form, the CDR3 reads TGTGCCAGCAGTTCCGGACAGGGGGCCTCAGATACGCAGTATTTT.

This clone was counted a single time. The CDR3 DNA is TGTGCCAGCAGGAGGACTAGCGGGGGAACCTACGAGCAGTACTTC. Its translation: CASRRTSGGTYEQYF. The chain is built from TRBV5-4 and TRBJ2-7, with TRBD2 matching 13 bases. The junction had 4 bases not matched to a gene; V was cut back by 5 bases and J by 2 bases. CDR1 is SGHNT, CDR2 YYREEE, per germline (reference sequence). This CDR3 is built from 15 residues. The whole variable domain, remainder taken from reference TRBV5-4 and TRBJ2-7, is ETGVTQSPTHLIKTRGQQVTLRCSSQSGHNTVSWYQQALGQGPQFIFQYYREEENGRGNFPPRFSGLQFPNYSSELNVNALELDDSALYLCASRRTSGGTYEQYFGPGTRLTVT.

V and J are TRBV19 and TRBJ2-6; unclear D gene. The length of the CDR3 is 13 residues. The germline V gene encodes CDR1 LNHDA and CDR2 SQIVND (reference sequence). The ends were cut back, 7 bases at V and 3 bases at J, with 7 bases in the middle. CDR3: CASIPSGANVLTF. The CDR3, as DNA: TGTGCCAGTATCCCGAGTGGGGCCAACGTCCTGACTTTC.

This chain uses TRBV5-1 with TRBJ2-7; D remains ambiguous. Trimming shortened V by 0 bases and J by 1 base, and 5 bases separated the two germline ends. CDR1 is SGHRS and CDR2 is YFSETQ in the germline V gene. The length of the CDR3 is 13 residues. The CDR3 bases are TGCGCCAGCAGCTTGGCGGCTTCCTACGAGCAGTACTTC. This gives the protein CASSLAASYEQYF.

This clone was detected only a few times. J is TRBJ2-7 and V is TRBV7-9; 8 nucleotides line up with TRBD1. Germline-derived CDR1 and CDR2 are SEHNR and FQNEAQ (reference sequence). This CDR3 spans 12 amino acids. Losses at the gene ends were 4 bases for V and 5 bases for J; bases not matched to a gene: 1. This CDR3 reads CASSWTGNEQYF. The CDR3 DNA sequence: TGTGCCAGCAGCTGGACAGGGAACGAGCAGTACTTC.

The V and J genes are TRBV11-3 and TRBJ2-7; D remains unclear. The CDR3 covers 10 residues. Germline CDR1 SGHNT, CDR2 YENEEA. V was cut by 4 bases and J by 7 bases, with 5 bases left in between. CDR3 region: CASSSTEQYF. CDR3 in DNA: TGTGCCAGCAGCTCCACTGAGCAGTACTTC.

This chain links TRBV7-2 with TRBJ1-1; D gene unclear. V gave up 2 bases and J gave up 0 bases, with 1 base separating them. Germline assignment: CDR1 SGHTA and CDR2 FQGNSA. The CDR3 is made up of 12 amino acids. The CDR3 DNA is TGTGCCAGCAGCTTAATGAACACTGAAGCTTTCTTT. Amino acids: CASSLMNTEAFF.

V is TRBV7-6 and J is TRBJ2-1; 11 bases agree with TRBD2. Germline values: CDR1 SGHVS, CDR2 FNYEAQ. Unmatched junction bases numbered 9, after V lost 5 bases and J lost 6 bases. The CDR3 loop spans 16 amino acids. In nucleotides, the CDR3 is TGTGCCAGCAGCCCATCCGCCACTAGCGGGAGCAATGAGCAGTTCTTC. Translated, it gives CASSPSATSGSNEQFF.

The V and J genes are TRBV7-9 and TRBJ2-7; perhaps TRBD1 as D (5 bases). There are 15 residues in the CDR3. V was shortened by 3 bases and J by 1 base, with 13 bases between the two germline ends. Germline CDR1 reads SEHNR; CDR2 reads FQNEAQ (reference sequence). Here the CDR3 DNA reads TGTGCCAGCAGCTTGGACAAAAAGGGATCCTACGAGCAGTACTTC. Residues: CASSLDKKGSYEQYF.

The chain combines TRBV6-5 with TRBJ2-5; perhaps TRBD1 as D (5 bases). The J call may be faulty, since TRBJ2-7 better matches the DNA end. CDR3 length equals 15 residues. Germline loops: CDR1 MNHEY, CDR2 SVGAGI. CDR3 sequence reads: CASSSFEPQGYEQYF. DNA of the CDR3: TGTGCCAGCAGCTCATTTGAGCCCCAGGGCTACGAGCAGTACTTC.

The CDR3 DNA reads as TGTGCCAGTAGTATGGAAGGGCACACTGAAGCTTTCTTT. As protein: CASSMEGHTEAFF. This chain joins TRBV19 and TRBJ1-1; unclear D gene. CDR1 and CDR2 from the germline V gene are LNHDA and SQIVND (reference sequence). This CDR3 region has 13 residues. Trimming took 3 bases from V and 3 from J, leaving 8 bases between them.

The chain combines TRBV27 with TRBJ2-7; D could derive from TRBD1 or TRBD2 (5 bases each). Trimming took 5 bases from V and 3 from J, leaving 14 bases between them. The CDR3 runs 14 residues. Germline V gene lookup returns CDR1 MNHEY and CDR2 SMNVEV (reference sequence). This CDR3 reads CASSPWDGYYEQYF. In DNA, the CDR3 is TGTGCCAGCAGTCCATGGGACGGCTACTACGAGCAGTACTTC.